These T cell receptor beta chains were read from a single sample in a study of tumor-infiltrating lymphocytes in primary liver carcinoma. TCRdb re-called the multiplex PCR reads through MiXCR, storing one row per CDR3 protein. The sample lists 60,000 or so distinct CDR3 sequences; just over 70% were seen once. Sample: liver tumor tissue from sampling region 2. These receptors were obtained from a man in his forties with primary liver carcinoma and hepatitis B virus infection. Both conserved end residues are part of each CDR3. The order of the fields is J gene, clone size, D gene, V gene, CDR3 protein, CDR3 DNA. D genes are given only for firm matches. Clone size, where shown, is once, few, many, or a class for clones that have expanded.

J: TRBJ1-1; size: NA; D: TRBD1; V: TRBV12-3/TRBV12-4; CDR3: CAGNLGTERNTEAFF; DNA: TGTGCCGGCAACCTGGGGACAGAACGGAACACTGAAGCTTTCTTT
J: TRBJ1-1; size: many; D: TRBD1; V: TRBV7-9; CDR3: CASSLTGDTEAFF; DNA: TGTGCCAGCAGCCTTACAGGGGACACTGAAGCTTTCTTT
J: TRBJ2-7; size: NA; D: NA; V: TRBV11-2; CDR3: CASGSYRNSYEQYF; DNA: TGTGCCAGCGGCTCTTACAGGAACTCCTACGAGCAGTACTTC
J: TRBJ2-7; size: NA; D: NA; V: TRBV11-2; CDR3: CASNGGQLPPYEQYF; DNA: TGTGCCAGCAACGGAGGACAGCTACCTCCCTACGAGCAGTACTTC
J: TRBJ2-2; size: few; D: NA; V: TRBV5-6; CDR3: CARSFQGWESGELFF; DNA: TGTGCCAGGAGCTTCCAAGGTTGGGAATCCGGGGAGCTGTTTTTT
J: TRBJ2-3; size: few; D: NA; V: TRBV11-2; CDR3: CASSTVGVGTQYF; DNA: TGTGCCAGCAGCACGGTGGGTGTTGGTACGCAGTATTTT
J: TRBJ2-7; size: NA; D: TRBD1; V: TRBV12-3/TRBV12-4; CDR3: CASSLLGGRGTEQYF; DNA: TGTGCCAGCAGTTTACTAGGGGGCCGAGGTACGGAGCAGTACTTC
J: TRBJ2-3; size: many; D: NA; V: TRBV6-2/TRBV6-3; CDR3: CASSSTLANTQYF; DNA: TGTGCCAGCAGTTCGACATTAGCGAATACGCAGTATTTT
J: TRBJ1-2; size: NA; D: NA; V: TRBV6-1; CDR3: CASSAWGANYGYTF; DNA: TGTGCCAGCAGTGCGTGGGGCGCCAACTATGGCTACACCTTC
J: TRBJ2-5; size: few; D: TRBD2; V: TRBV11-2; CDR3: CASNQSPDGGKETQYF; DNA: TGTGCCAGCAACCAAAGTCCTGACGGGGGGAAGGAGACCCAGTACTTC
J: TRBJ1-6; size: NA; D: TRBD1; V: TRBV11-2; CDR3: CASGLEWTGNSPLYF; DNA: TGTGCCAGCGGCTTAGAGTGGACAGGGAATTCGCCCCTCTACTTT
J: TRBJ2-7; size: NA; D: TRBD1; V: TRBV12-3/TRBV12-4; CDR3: CACSIGTGGPYRQYF; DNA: TGTGCCTGCAGTATCGGGACAGGGGGCCCCTACAGGCAGTACTTC
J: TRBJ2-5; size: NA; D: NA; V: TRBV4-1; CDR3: CASSQEGRGSETQHF; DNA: TGCGCCAGCAGCCAAGAAGGGCGAGGGTCAGAGACCCAGCACTTC
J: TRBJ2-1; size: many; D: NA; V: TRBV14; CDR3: CASSAPGDSSYNEQFF; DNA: TGTGCCAGCAGCGCGCCAGGAGACAGCTCCTACAATGAGCAGTTCTTC
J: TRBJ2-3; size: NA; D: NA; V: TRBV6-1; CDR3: CAGSEASVAPQYF; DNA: TGTGCGGGCAGTGAAGCTTCGGTAGCTCCGCAGTATTTT
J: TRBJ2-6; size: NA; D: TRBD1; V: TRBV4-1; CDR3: CAGSQDPVTGGSSGANVLTF; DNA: TGCGCCGGCAGCCAAGATCCCGTGACAGGGGGTTCCTCTGGAGCCAACGTCCTGACTTTC
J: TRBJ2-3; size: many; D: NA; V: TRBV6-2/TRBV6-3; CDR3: CASSYSSDTQYF; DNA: TGTGCCAGCAGTTACTCTTCAGATACGCAGTATTTT
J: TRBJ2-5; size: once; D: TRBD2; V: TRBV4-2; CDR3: CASSQDPLAGGVRETQYF; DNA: TGTGCCAGCAGCCAAGATCCCCTAGCGGGAGGGGTGAGGGAGACCCAGTACTTC
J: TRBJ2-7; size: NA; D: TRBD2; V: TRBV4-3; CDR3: CACSHGTSRASYEQYF; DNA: TGCGCCTGCAGCCATGGGACTAGCAGAGCCTCCTACGAGCAGTACTTC
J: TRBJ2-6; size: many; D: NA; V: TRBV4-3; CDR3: CASSQGFGANVLTF; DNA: TGCGCCAGCAGCCAGGGGTTCGGGGCCAACGTCCTGACTTTC
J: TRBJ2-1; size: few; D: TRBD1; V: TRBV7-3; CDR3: CASSRQGLAYNEQFF; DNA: TGTGCCAGCAGCCGACAGGGTCTGGCCTACAATGAGCAGTTCTTC
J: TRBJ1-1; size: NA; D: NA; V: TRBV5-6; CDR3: CVSSLQELNTEAFF; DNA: TGTGTCAGCAGCTTGCAGGAATTGAACACTGAAGCTTTCTTT